Listed below are T cell receptor beta chains from one sample, sequenced in a study of radiotherapy plus CTLA-4 blockade in lung cancer. Clones were sequenced by immunoSEQ multiplex PCR, and TCRdb holds only the in-frame ones, with some missing. This table holds 20,000 to 30,000 clones, about 71% found once. The starting material was peripheral blood, obtained from a patient treated with radiotherapy plus ipilimumab. Receptors were obtained from a human donor with non-small cell lung cancer whose response to radiotherapy plus ipilimumab could not be evaluated. The CDR3 runs from the conserved cysteine through the conserved F or W. A D gene is named only where the DNA matches it firmly. Part of the rows lack a size; the others show once, few, many or a class for expanded clones.

V gene: TRBV2
D gene: TRBD1
J gene: TRBJ1-6
clone size: NA
CDR3 protein: CASSDRGLYNSPLHF
CDR3 DNA: TGTGCCAGCAGTGACAGGGGGCTTTATAATTCACCCCTCCACTTT

V gene: TRBV29-1
D gene: TRBD1
J gene: TRBJ1-4
clone size: NA
CDR3 protein: CSGQGAANEKLFF
CDR3 DNA: TGCAGCGGTCAGGGGGCAGCTAATGAAAAACTGTTTTTT

V gene: TRBV15
D gene: TRBD1
J gene: TRBJ1-3
clone size: NA
CDR3 protein: CATSSDRGLNTIYF
CDR3 DNA: TGTGCCACCAGCAGTGACAGGGGGCTTAACACCATATATTTT

V gene: TRBV9
D gene: NA
J gene: TRBJ1-1
clone size: NA
CDR3 protein: CASSTQGGGAHTEAFF
CDR3 DNA: TGTGCCAGCAGCACTCAAGGGGGGGGTGCTCACACTGAAGCTTTCTTT

V gene: TRBV10-3
D gene: TRBD1
J gene: TRBJ1-3
clone size: medium-sized
CDR3 protein: CATRLTGGSGNTIYF
CDR3 DNA: TGTGCCACCCGCTTAACAGGGGGAAGTGGAAACACCATATATTTT

V gene: TRBV7-9
D gene: TRBD2
J gene: TRBJ2-3
clone size: NA
CDR3 protein: CASSLGTSGSRTDTQYF
CDR3 DNA: TGTGCCAGCAGCTTGGGGACTAGCGGGAGTAGGACAGATACGCAGTATTTT

V gene: TRBV2
D gene: NA
J gene: TRBJ2-5
clone size: NA
CDR3 protein: CASTRESGEGETQYF
CDR3 DNA: TGTGCCAGCACGAGGGAAAGCGGAGAGGGAGAGACCCAGTACTTC

V gene: TRBV28
D gene: NA
J gene: TRBJ2-7
clone size: NA
CDR3 protein: CASRAQGEQYF
CDR3 DNA: TGTGCCAGCAGGGCACAGGGAGAGCAGTACTTC

V gene: TRBV7-2
D gene: NA
J gene: TRBJ1-5
clone size: NA
CDR3 protein: CASSLDPGPLSNQPQHF
CDR3 DNA: TGTGCCAGCAGCTTAGATCCAGGGCCTCTTAGCAATCAGCCCCAGCATTTT

V gene: TRBV6-5
D gene: NA
J gene: TRBJ2-7
clone size: NA
CDR3 protein: CASTLGQGYRYEQYF
CDR3 DNA: TGTGCCAGCACCCTCGGTCAGGGGTATCGGTACGAGCAGTACTTC

V gene: TRBV5-4
D gene: NA
J gene: TRBJ2-1
clone size: NA
CDR3 protein: CASSLGTATPLGFF
CDR3 DNA: TGTGCCAGCAGCTTGGGGACAGCCACTCCTCTTGGGTTCTTC

V gene: TRBV4-1
D gene: TRBD2
J gene: TRBJ2-4
clone size: NA
CDR3 protein: CASSREGLAGYIQYF
CDR3 DNA: TGCGCCAGCAGCCGAGAAGGACTAGCGGGATACATTCAGTACTTC

V gene: TRBV4-3
D gene: NA
J gene: TRBJ1-4
clone size: NA
CDR3 protein: CASSHGMSNEKLFF
CDR3 DNA: TGCGCCAGCAGCCATGGCATGTCGAATGAAAAACTGTTTTTT

V gene: TRBV10-1
D gene: TRBD2
J gene: TRBJ2-3
clone size: NA
CDR3 protein: CASSGPSGRAGDTQYF
CDR3 DNA: TGCGCCAGCAGTGGACCTAGCGGGAGGGCTGGGGATACGCAGTATTTT

V gene: TRBV5-1
D gene: NA
J gene: TRBJ2-3
clone size: NA
CDR3 protein: CASSLPPDTDTQYF
CDR3 DNA: TGCGCCAGCAGCTTGCCCCCAGACACAGATACGCAGTATTTT

V gene: TRBV5-4
D gene: NA
J gene: TRBJ1-1
clone size: NA
CDR3 protein: CASSAESSRGAFF
CDR3 DNA: TGTGCCAGCAGCGCCGAAAGTTCTCGGGGAGCTTTCTTT

V gene: TRBV5-1
D gene: TRBD1
J gene: TRBJ2-6
clone size: once
CDR3 protein: CASTGQGRAGANVLTF
CDR3 DNA: TGCGCCAGCACAGGACAGGGGAGGGCTGGGGCCAACGTCCTGACTTTC

V gene: TRBV6-1
D gene: TRBD1
J gene: TRBJ2-4
clone size: NA
CDR3 protein: CASRDTGGKNIQYF
CDR3 DNA: TGTGCCAGCAGGGACACAGGGGGCAAAAACATTCAGTACTTC

V gene: TRBV28
D gene: NA
J gene: TRBJ2-7
clone size: NA
CDR3 protein: CASSLQGSSSYEQYF
CDR3 DNA: TGTGCCAGCAGTTTACAGGGGTCAAGCTCCTACGAGCAGTACTTC

V gene: TRBV6-5
D gene: TRBD2
J gene: TRBJ2-2
clone size: NA
CDR3 protein: CASRQAGGPRGELFF
CDR3 DNA: TGTGCCAGCAGACAAGCGGGAGGGCCTAGAGGGGAGCTGTTTTTT

V gene: TRBV7-9
D gene: NA
J gene: TRBJ1-5
clone size: NA
CDR3 protein: CASSREGPQHF
CDR3 DNA: TGTGCCAGCAGCCGGGAGGGACCCCAGCATTTT

V gene: TRBV4-1
D gene: TRBD1
J gene: TRBJ2-7
clone size: NA
CDR3 protein: CASSQEAGTGGNEQYF
CDR3 DNA: TGCGCCAGCAGCCAAGAAGCCGGGACAGGGGGAAACGAGCAGTACTTC

V gene: TRBV5-1
D gene: TRBD2
J gene: TRBJ2-5
clone size: NA
CDR3 protein: CASSLAAAGGQETQYF
CDR3 DNA: TGCGCCAGCAGCTTGGCTGCAGCGGGAGGGCAAGAGACCCAGTACTTC

V gene: TRBV2
D gene: NA
J gene: TRBJ2-2
clone size: NA
CDR3 protein: CASSESPRGTGELFF
CDR3 DNA: TGTGCCAGCAGTGAAAGTCCCAGGGGCACCGGGGAGCTGTTTTTT

V gene: TRBV30
D gene: TRBD1
J gene: TRBJ1-4
clone size: few
CDR3 protein: CAWNPKQGAWEKLFF
CDR3 DNA: TGTGCCTGGAACCCTAAACAGGGGGCATGGGAAAAACTGTTTTTT

V gene: TRBV7-8
D gene: NA
J gene: TRBJ2-1
clone size: NA
CDR3 protein: CASSPREGGTEQFF
CDR3 DNA: TGTGCCAGCAGCCCCCGAGAGGGCGGTACTGAGCAGTTCTTC

V gene: TRBV19
D gene: TRBD1
J gene: TRBJ2-3
clone size: NA
CDR3 protein: CASTLTGGVGTDTQYF
CDR3 DNA: TGTGCCAGTACCCTGACAGGGGGAGTAGGCACAGATACGCAGTATTTT

V gene: TRBV9
D gene: NA
J gene: TRBJ2-1
clone size: NA
CDR3 protein: CASSELDSSYNEQFF
CDR3 DNA: TGTGCCAGCAGCGAACTGGACAGCTCCTACAATGAGCAGTTCTTC

V gene: TRBV2
D gene: NA
J gene: TRBJ2-2
clone size: NA
CDR3 protein: CASRNARTGLPRDTGELFF
CDR3 DNA: TGTGCCAGCAGAAACGCTCGGACAGGACTACCGAGGGACACCGGGGAGCTGTTTTTT

V gene: TRBV28
D gene: TRBD1
J gene: TRBJ2-7
clone size: few
CDR3 protein: CASRTGTGDGRVYEQYF
CDR3 DNA: TGTGCCAGCAGAACCGGGACAGGGGACGGGAGAGTCTACGAGCAGTACTTC

V gene: TRBV7-2
D gene: NA
J gene: TRBJ1-3
clone size: NA
CDR3 protein: CASSLIQGGGNTIYF
CDR3 DNA: TGTGCCAGCAGCTTAATACAGGGTGGGGGAAACACCATATATTTT

V gene: TRBV7-2
D gene: TRBD2
J gene: TRBJ2-1
clone size: NA
CDR3 protein: CASSPQRGRNEQFF
CDR3 DNA: TGTGCCAGCAGCCCACAGCGGGGGCGTAATGAGCAGTTCTTC

V gene: TRBV4-2
D gene: TRBD1
J gene: TRBJ1-1
clone size: NA
CDR3 protein: CASSPRQGVAFF
CDR3 DNA: TGTGCCAGCAGCCCTAGACAGGGAGTAGCTTTCTTT

V gene: TRBV5-4
D gene: NA
J gene: TRBJ1-2
clone size: NA
CDR3 protein: CASSLVGTGYTF
CDR3 DNA: TGTGCCAGCAGCTTGGTCGGGACAGGCTACACCTTC

V gene: TRBV4-1
D gene: NA
J gene: TRBJ1-5
clone size: NA
CDR3 protein: CASSQGWQGRNQPQHF
CDR3 DNA: TGCGCCAGCAGCCAAGGCTGGCAGGGTCGTAATCAGCCCCAGCATTTT

V gene: TRBV5-5
D gene: NA
J gene: TRBJ2-7
clone size: NA
CDR3 protein: CASSLLADSPYEQYF
CDR3 DNA: TGTGCCAGCAGCTTGCTGGCGGACAGCCCCTACGAGCAGTACTTC